The 9 T cell receptor beta chains in this list originate from one sample, sequenced in a study of cytomegalovirus exposure and HLA in healthy donors (dated by TCRdb to the late 2010s). The library was obtained by the immunoSEQ multiplex PCR assay. For the multiplex PCR, a mixture combining 60 forward primers for TCR Vbeta segments and 13 reverse primers for TCR Jbeta segments was used. The source is immuneACCESS, and TCRdb retained only in-frame sequences with V and J called. Part of the clones is not carried over; for the studies checked, unresolved V genes explain less than half of this, and the remainder is unexplained. For this sample there are 150,000 to 200,000 clones; about three quarters appear just once. The ten largest clones take up about 10% of the sample. Specimen: PBMCs. Receptors were obtained from a man aged 25 to 40 in good health and CMV-seropositive.

The rearrangement links TRBV5-4 to TRBJ1-1, with D maybe TRBD1 (6 bases). Germline values: CDR1 SGHNT, CDR2 YYREEE (reference sequence). V was cut by 4 bases and J by 3 bases, with 19 bases left in between. The CDR3 runs to 16 residues. The CDR3 here is CASSPPQGYYDTEAFF. CDR3 nucleotides: TGTGCCAGCAGCCCCCCCCAGGGGTACTATGACACTGAAGCTTTCTTT.

This chain joins TRBV30 and TRBJ2-6; no clear D gene. CDR1 is GTSNPN, CDR2 SVGIG, per germline (reference sequence). This CDR3 has 14 amino acids. Trimming left V 4 bases short and J 0 bases short, with 7 bases between. CDR3 in amino acids: CAWTNSSGANVLTF. CDR3 in DNA: TGTGCCTGGACGAACAGCTCTGGGGCCAACGTCCTGACTTTC. Drawing the rest from reference TRBV30 and TRBJ2-6, the complete variable domain is SQTIHQWPATLVQPVGSPLSLECTVEGTSNPNLYWYRQAAGRGLQLLFYSVGIGQISSEVPQNLSASRPQDRQFILSSKKLLLSDSGFYLCAWTNSSGANVLTFGAGSRLTVL.

The chain links TRBV5-1 to TRBJ1-4; D gene uncertain. Germline loops: CDR1 SGHRS, CDR2 YFSETQ. V was pared by 0 bases and J by 8 bases, with 11 bases between. The CDR3 runs to 14 residues. CDR3 sequence: CASSLGPGQEKLFF. In nucleotides, the CDR3 is TGCGCCAGCAGCTTGGGGCCAGGTCAGGAAAAACTGTTTTTT.

V usage is TRBV6-1 and J usage is TRBJ2-1, with TRBD2 matching 8 bases. Germline V lookup: CDR1 MNHNS, CDR2 SASEGT. The J segment lost 2 bases and the V segment lost 4 bases, leaving 4 bases of the junction unmatched. The CDR3 sequence is 15 residues long. Here the CDR3 reads CASSAQTSAYNEQFF. In DNA, the CDR3 is TGTGCCAGCAGTGCGCAGACTAGCGCCTACAATGAGCAGTTCTTC.

The chain carries TRBV7-3 and TRBJ2-1; 7 positions agree with TRBD2. Germline CDR1 is SGHTA and CDR2 is FQGTGA. There are 15 residues in the CDR3. The V gene end was trimmed by 5 bases and the J gene end by 8 bases; junction bases not matched to a gene: 12. Written as DNA, the CDR3 is TGTGCCAGCAGCACGGGGGGTAGCGTGATAGATGAGCAGTTCTTC. This translates into CASSTGGSVIDEQFF. Complete variable domain (other parts from reference TRBV7-3 and TRBJ2-1): GAGVSQTPSNKVTEKGKYVELRCDPISGHTALYWYRQSLGQGPEFLIYFQGTGAADDSGLPNDRFFAVRPEGSVSTLKIQRTERGDSAVYLCASSTGGSVIDEQFFGPGTRLTVL.

The V gene is TRBV19, the J gene TRBJ1-1; D is unclear. V was clipped by 3 bases and J by 1 base, with 6 bases between them. CDR3 length: 13 residues. Germline values: CDR1 LNHDA, CDR2 SQIVND (reference sequence). The CDR3 protein is CASSMSQNTEAFF. The CDR3 DNA reads as TGTGCCAGTAGTATGAGTCAGAACACTGAAGCTTTCTTT.

The chain recombines TRBV27 with TRBJ2-7; 7 bases are a match to TRBD2. Germline CDR1 MNHEY, CDR2 SMNVEV (reference sequence). This CDR3 is built from 14 residues. Germline trimming cut 5 bases from V and 5 bases from J; bases unmatched to any gene: 9. The CDR3 DNA reads TGTGCCAGCAGTAAGGGACTACGGCCCCACGAGCAGTACTTC. Translation gives CASSKGLRPHEQYF.

The chain employs TRBV19 and TRBJ1-4, with D possibly being TRBD1 (6 bases). V lost 6 bases and J lost 7, with 18 bases in between. There are 15 residues in the CDR3. The germline V gene has CDR1 LNHDA and CDR2 SQIVND (reference sequence). CDR3 protein: CASSLMGGQGEKLFF. CDR3 in DNA: TGTGCCAGTAGCCTAATGGGGGGGCAGGGTGAAAAACTGTTTTTT.

The sample holds a few counts of this clone. The CDR3 DNA reads as TGCGCCAGCATGAAGGGGGTAGCGGGATCCGGGGAGCTGTTTTTT. Translating gives CASMKGVAGSGELFF. The chain employs TRBV5-1 and TRBJ2-2; 8 bases fit TRBD2. The CDR3 has 15 amino acids. J was trimmed by 6 bases and V by 6 bases; bases with no gene match: 10. CDR1 SGHRS and CDR2 YFSETQ come from the germline V gene.